This T cell receptor delta chain was documented in a study of γδ T cells in repeated Plasmodium falciparum infection. TCRdb re-called clones from the multiplex PCR reads via CATT. This sample has around 57,000 delta-chain clones, with over 1.5% found just once. Trimming took 4 bases from V and 0 from J, leaving 9 bases between them. This CDR3 contains 14 residues. CDR1 is TSWWSYY, CDR2 QGS, per germline. Flow sorting of PBMC yielded separate Vgamma9/Vdelta2+ and Vdelta2-negative gammadelta T cell populations for bulk repertoire analysis. This clone was observed many times. Distinct nucleotide sequences in the sample also encode this CDR3.

The clonotype originates from a pool of human donors (malaria-infected and uninfected, not separated). V usage is TRDV1 and J usage is TRDJ1; D gene unclear. Source material: gamma-delta T cells from blood. The CDR3 is CALGAPLYTDKLIF. The CDR3 DNA reads as TGTGCTCTTGGGGCCCCTCTGTACACCGATAAACTCATCTTT.